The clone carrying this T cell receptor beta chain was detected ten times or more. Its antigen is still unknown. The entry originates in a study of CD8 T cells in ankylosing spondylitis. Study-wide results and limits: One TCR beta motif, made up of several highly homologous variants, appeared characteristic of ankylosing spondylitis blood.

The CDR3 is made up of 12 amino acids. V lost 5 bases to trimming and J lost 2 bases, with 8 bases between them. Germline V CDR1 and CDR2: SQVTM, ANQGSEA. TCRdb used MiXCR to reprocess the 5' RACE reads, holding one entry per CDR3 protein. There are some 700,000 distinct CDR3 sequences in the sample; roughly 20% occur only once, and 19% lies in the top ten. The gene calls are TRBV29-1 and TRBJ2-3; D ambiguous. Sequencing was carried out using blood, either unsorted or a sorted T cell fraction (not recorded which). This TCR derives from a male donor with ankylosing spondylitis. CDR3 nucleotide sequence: TGCAGCGTTTTGGAATCCACAGATACGCAGTATTTT. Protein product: CSVLESTDTQYF.